This T cell receptor (beta chain) originates from a study of early T cells in non-severe SARS-CoV-2 infection. Study summary: Unpaired chains resulted from sequencing bulk RNA of unsorted whole blood. Study-level findings and limits: Matches to VDJdb favored anti-spike CD8 responses and missed private and CD4 specificities.

Molecules of cDNA were individually given unique molecular identifiers that were attached to them. TCRdb reprocessed the 5' RACE reads with MiXCR, giving one entry per CDR3 protein. The table includes tens of thousands of distinct CDR3 sequences, over 9% detected once. The germline V gene has CDR1 ENHRY and CDR2 SYGVKD. V dropped 5 bases and J dropped 3 bases, with 19 bases sitting between them. There are 16 residues in the CDR3. Notes on this clonotype: Its antigen is unknown.

The clonotype comes from an adult who was a healthcare worker with PCR-confirmed SARS-CoV-2 infection or an uninfected control (not recorded which). The chain carries TRBV10-3 and TRBJ2-5, with D tentatively TRBD1 or TRBD2 (5 bases each). Sequenced material: whole blood, taken at baseline. The CDR3 bases are TGTGCCATCAGTCGAGGGGACCGAGGCAGGGAAGAGACCCAGTACTTC. It translates to CAISRGDRGREETQYF.